The clone carrying this TCR beta chain was recorded many times. The data derive from a study of T cells in Graves' hyperthyroidism and ophthalmopathy. Diagnosis rested on symptoms, serum thyroxine and TRAb, thyroid ultrasound, and orbital computed tomography. The germline V gene encodes CDR1 SGHRS and CDR2 YFSETQ. Trimming removed 1 base from V and 0 bases from J, with 5 bases in between. The CDR3 length is 14 residues. Amplified TCR beta CDR3 regions derived from RNA transcripts. TCR CDR3 underwent first-round RT-PCR with the HTBI primer set. TCRdb re-called the multiplex PCR reads with MiXCR, one entry per CDR3 protein. Of 200,000 to 250,000 distinct CDR3 sequences listed, 15% to 20% were seen once; the top ten hold around 50%.

The origin of this receptor is a man aged 50-59 years with Graves' hyperthyroidism. This chain links TRBV5-1 with TRBJ2-1; D unresolved. The specimen sequenced was blood. CDR3: CASSLSSSYNEQFF. The CDR3 DNA is TGCGCCAGCAGCTTGTCTAGCTCCTACAATGAGCAGTTCTTC.